This TCR beta chain was identified during a study of post-analysis software for immune sequencing data. The CDR3 has 16 residues. Unmatched junction bases numbered 12, after V lost 4 bases and J lost 5 bases. CDR1 is SGHDN, CDR2 FVKESK, per germline. The table lists this clonotype with a few counts. The antigen is not known. Unique molecular identifiers were present in the TCR beta cDNA libraries. TCRdb used MiXCR to reprocess the PCR reads, holding one entry per CDR3 protein. The sample has about 770,000 distinct CDR3 sequences, around 45% seen once. Regarding the study as a whole: In patients, five or six TRBV segments were more frequent than in controls, with TRBV5-6, TRBV5-1 and TRBV20-1 among them.

The sequencing input was blood. The receptor's source is a girl aged 5 to 17 with multiple sclerosis. The chain combines TRBV14 with TRBJ2-3; 7 bases line up with TRBD2. The CDR3 here is CASSPRGGSLVDTQYF. The CDR3 DNA reads TGTGCCAGCAGCCCCCGTGGCGGGAGTCTGGTAGATACGCAGTATTTT.